This T cell receptor (beta chain) came from a study of shared clonotypes between healthy human individuals. This table comes from immunoSEQ multiplex PCR, and its TCRdb copy is limited to in-frame clones, with some not included. Of 2 million to 2.5 million clones listed, about 90% are singletons. The clonotype comes from a man aged 18-30 years in good health. Some clones in this sample may be carry-over from other donors' samples. The source material was naive CD4+ T cells from PBMCs. Subset given: CD45RA+ positively selected.

CDR3 DNA: TGCGCCAGCAGCCACAAGGTAGGACAGGCTAACCCCACATCCTACGAGCAGTACTTC. The encoded protein is CASSHKVGQANPTSYEQYF. This chain links TRBV4-1 with TRBJ2-7, with 7 bases that match TRBD1. Looked up from germline, CDR1 is MGHRA and CDR2 is YSYEKL. CDR3 length: 19 residues. Trimming at V came to 3 bases and at J to 1 base, leaving 18 bases not matched to a gene.